This T cell receptor beta chain appears in the sequencing data of a study of read filtering for tumor transcriptome and immune sequencing. Study summary: IR-seq gave about 3.5 to 11 million TCR reads per sample; RNA-seq gave roughly 80 to 1273. Study-level points and caveats: Compared with RNA-seq, IR-seq gave much higher clonotype depth and reliability. Dropping single-read clonotypes raised IR-seq and RNA-seq shared-clonotype correlation.

Sampling of bone marrow took place during active disease in every patient. The CDR3 length is 14 residues. V dropped 5 bases and J dropped 10; count of bases not matched to a gene: 10. The germline V gene encodes CDR1 DFQATT and CDR2 SNEGSKA (reference sequence). At least ten counts were recorded for this clonotype. As yet, its antigen is unknown. The library was built from roughly 400 ng RNA with molecular barcoded adaptors for alpha/delta and beta/gamma chains. In TCRdb, the reads were re-called with MiXCR into one record per CDR3 protein. This sample has about 130,000 distinct CDR3 sequences, with approximately 13% found just once.

This TCR derives from a donor over 35 with multiple myeloma. Sequencing input: a population of CD138-negative cells sorted from bone marrow. This rearrangement joins TRBV20-1 to TRBJ2-1; 11 bases align to TRBD2. The CDR3 loop is CSAHGTSGMKEQFF. CDR3 sequence (DNA): TGCAGTGCTCACGGGACTAGCGGCATGAAGGAGCAGTTCTTC.